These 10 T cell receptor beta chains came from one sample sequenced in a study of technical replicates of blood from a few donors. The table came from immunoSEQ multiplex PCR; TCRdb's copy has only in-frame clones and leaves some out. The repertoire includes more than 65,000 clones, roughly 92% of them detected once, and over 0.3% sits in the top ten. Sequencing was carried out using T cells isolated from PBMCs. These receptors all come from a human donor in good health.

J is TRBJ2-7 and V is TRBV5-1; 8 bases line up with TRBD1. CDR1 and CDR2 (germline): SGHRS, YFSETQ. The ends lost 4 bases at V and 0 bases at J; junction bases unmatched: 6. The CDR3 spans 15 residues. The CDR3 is CASSIGQGPSYEQYF. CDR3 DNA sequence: TGCGCCAGCAGCATTGGACAGGGACCCTCCTACGAGCAGTACTTC.

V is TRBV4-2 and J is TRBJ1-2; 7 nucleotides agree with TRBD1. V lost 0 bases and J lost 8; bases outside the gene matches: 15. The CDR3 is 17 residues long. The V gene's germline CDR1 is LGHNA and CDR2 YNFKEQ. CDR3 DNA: TGTGCCAGCAGCCAAGATCTAACAGGGGCATATTCTTGGGGCTACACCTTC. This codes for CASSQDLTGAYSWGYTF.

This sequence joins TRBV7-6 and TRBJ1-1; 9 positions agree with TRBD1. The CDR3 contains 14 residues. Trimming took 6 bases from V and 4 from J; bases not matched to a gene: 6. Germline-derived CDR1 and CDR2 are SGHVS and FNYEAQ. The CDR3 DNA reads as TGTGCCAGCAGGGACTTACAGGGGGCCACTGAAGCTTTCTTT. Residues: CASRDLQGATEAFF.

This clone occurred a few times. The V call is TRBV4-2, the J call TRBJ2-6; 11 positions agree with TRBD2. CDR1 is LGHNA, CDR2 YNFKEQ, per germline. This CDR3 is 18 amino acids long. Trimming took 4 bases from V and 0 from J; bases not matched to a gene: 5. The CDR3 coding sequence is TGTGCCAGCAGCCCCGGACTAGCGGGCTACTCTGGGGCCAACGTCCTGACTTTC. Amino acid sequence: CASSPGLAGYSGANVLTF.

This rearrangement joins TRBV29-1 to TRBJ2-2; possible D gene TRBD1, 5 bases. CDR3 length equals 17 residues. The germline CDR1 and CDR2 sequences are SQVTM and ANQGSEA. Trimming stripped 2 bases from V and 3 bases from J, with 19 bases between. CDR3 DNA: TGCAGCGTTGAAACTTCACTGGACACGGGTCACACCGGGGAGCTGTTTTTT. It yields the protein CSVETSLDTGHTGELFF.

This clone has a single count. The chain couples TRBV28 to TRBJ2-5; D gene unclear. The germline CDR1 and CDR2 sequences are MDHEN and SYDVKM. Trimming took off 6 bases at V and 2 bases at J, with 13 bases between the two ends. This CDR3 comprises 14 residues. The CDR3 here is CASSHPRLQETQYF. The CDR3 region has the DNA TGTGCCAGCAGCCACCCTAGACTTCAAGAGACCCAGTACTTC.

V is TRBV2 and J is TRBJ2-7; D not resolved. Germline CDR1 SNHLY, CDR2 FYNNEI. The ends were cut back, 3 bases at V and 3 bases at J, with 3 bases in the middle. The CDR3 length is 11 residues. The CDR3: CASSERYEQYF. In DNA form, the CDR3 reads TGTGCCAGCAGTGAGCGCTACGAGCAGTACTTC.

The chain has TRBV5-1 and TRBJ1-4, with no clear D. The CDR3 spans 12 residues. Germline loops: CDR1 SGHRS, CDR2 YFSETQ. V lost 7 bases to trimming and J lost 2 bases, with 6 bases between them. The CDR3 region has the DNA TGCGCCAGCTCTCGTACTAATGAAAAACTGTTTTTT. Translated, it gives CASSRTNEKLFF.

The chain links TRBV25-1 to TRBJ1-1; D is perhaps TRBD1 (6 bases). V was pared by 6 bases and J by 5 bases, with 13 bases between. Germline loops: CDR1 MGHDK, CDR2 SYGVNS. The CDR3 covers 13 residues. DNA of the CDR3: TGTGCCAGCAGCACAGGGCGGAGAACTGAAGCTTTCTTT. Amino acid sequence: CASSTGRRTEAFF.

Here the CDR3 DNA reads TGTGCCAGCAGCTCTAGCGGGAGTTGGAATGAGCAGTTCTTC. Protein product: CASSSSGSWNEQFF. The chain combines TRBV11-2 with TRBJ2-1, with 10 bases fitting TRBD2. The junction had 4 bases not matched to a gene; V was cut back by 4 bases and J by 7 bases. CDR1 SGHAT and CDR2 FQNNGV come from the germline V gene. The CDR3 sequence is 14 residues long.